These T cell receptor beta chains were read from a single sample in a study of CD8+ T cells in alopecia areata. Libraries were prepared by immunoSEQ multiplex PCR; TCRdb keeps only in-frame clonotypes and omits some of them. The sample yields a few hundred thousand clones, roughly two fifths seen once. Sequencing used CD4+ T cells sorted from blood, obtained between weeks 30 and 35, from a patient treated with tofacitinib. Receptor source: a human donor with alopecia areata. CDR3s include the opening cysteine and the closing phenylalanine or tryptophan. The order of the fields is D gene, V gene, J gene, clone size, CDR3 length, CDR3 protein, CDR3 DNA. The D gene is left open where the match is weak. Not all rows give a size; the values are once, few, many and, for expanded clones, a class.

>-|TRBV6-5|TRBJ1-1|-|15
CASRKSMGGLTEAFF
TGTGCCAGCAGGAAATCAATGGGAGGACTGACTGAAGCTTTCTTT
>-|TRBV4-2|TRBJ1-6|-|16
CASSQDLTEDNSPLHF
TGTGCCAGCAGCCAAGACTTGACCGAGGATAATTCACCCCTCCACTTT
>-|TRBV4-1|TRBJ2-2|few|17
CASSPTDMGFVTGELFF
TGCGCCAGCAGCCCGACCGACATGGGTTTTGTGACCGGGGAGCTGTTTTTT
>-|TRBV18|TRBJ2-7|once|12
CASSPGGYEQYF
TGTGCCAGCTCACCTGGCGGCTACGAGCAGTACTTC
>-|TRBV7-7|TRBJ2-1|few|13
CASSPGPNNEQFF
TGTGCTAGCAGCCCAGGACCCAACAATGAGCAGTTCTTC
>TRBD2|TRBV27|TRBJ2-7|few|15
CASSFLAGGPYEQYF
TGTGCCAGCAGTTTCCTAGCGGGAGGCCCCTACGAGCAGTACTTC
>-|TRBV2|TRBJ1-1|-|14
CASSGRNAGVEAFF
TGTGCCAGCAGCGGGAGGAATGCCGGGGTTGAAGCTTTCTTT
>-|TRBV30|TRBJ1-2|-|12
CAWSVRSYGYTF
TGTGCCTGGAGTGTTCGGTCTTATGGCTACACCTTC
>-|TRBV29-1|TRBJ1-3|-|15
CSVIGTAVSGNTIYF
TGCAGCGTAATCGGGACTGCCGTCTCTGGAAACACCATATATTTT
>TRBD1|TRBV6-5|TRBJ1-4|-|14
CASSPGQLNEKLFF
TGTGCCAGCAGTCCGGGACAGCTTAATGAAAAACTGTTTTTT
>TRBD2|TRBV7-8|TRBJ2-5|-|14
CASSLGGRGETQYF
TGTGCCAGCAGCTTGGGGGGGAGGGGAGAGACCCAGTACTTC
>TRBD1|TRBV4-1|TRBJ1-1|-|16
CASSQGETGEDTEAFF
TGCGCCAGCAGCCAGGGAGAGACAGGGGAGGACACTGAAGCTTTCTTT
>-|TRBV7-2|TRBJ2-7|few|13
CASSSTPLYEQYF
TGTGCCAGCAGCTCGACCCCCCTCTACGAGCAGTACTTC